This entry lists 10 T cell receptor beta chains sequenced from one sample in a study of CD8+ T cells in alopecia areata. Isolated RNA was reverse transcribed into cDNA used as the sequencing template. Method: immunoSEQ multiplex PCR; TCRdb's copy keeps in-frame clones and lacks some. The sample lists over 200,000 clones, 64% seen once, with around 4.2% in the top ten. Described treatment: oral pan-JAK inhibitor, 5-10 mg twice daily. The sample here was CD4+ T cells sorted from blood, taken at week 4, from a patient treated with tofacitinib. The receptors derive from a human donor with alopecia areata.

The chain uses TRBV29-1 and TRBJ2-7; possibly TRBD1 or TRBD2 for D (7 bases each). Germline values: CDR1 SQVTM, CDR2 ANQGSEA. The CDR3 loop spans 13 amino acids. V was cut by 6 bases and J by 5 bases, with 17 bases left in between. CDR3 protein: CSVQPGGGNEQYF. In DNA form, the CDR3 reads TGCAGCGTCCAGCCAGGGGGGGGCAACGAGCAGTACTTC.

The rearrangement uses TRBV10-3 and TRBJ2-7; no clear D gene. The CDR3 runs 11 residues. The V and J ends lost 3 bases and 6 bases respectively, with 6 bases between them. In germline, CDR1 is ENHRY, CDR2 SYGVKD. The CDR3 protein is CAISETGEQYF. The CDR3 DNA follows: TGTGCCATCAGTGAAACGGGCGAGCAGTACTTC.

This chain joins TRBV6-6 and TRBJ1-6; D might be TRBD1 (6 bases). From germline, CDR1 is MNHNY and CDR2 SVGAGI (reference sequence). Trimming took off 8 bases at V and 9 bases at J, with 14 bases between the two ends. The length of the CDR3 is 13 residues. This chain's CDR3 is CASGAKQGSPLHF. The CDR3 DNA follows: TGTGCCAGCGGAGCGAAACAGGGTTCACCCCTCCACTTT.

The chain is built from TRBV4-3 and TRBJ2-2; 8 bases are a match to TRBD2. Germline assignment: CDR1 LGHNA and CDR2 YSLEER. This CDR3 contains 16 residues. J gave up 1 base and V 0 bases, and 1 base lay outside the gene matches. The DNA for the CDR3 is TGCGCCAGCAGCCAAGAAGCGGGGGTGAACACCGGGGAGCTGTTTTTT. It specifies CASSQEAGVNTGELFF.

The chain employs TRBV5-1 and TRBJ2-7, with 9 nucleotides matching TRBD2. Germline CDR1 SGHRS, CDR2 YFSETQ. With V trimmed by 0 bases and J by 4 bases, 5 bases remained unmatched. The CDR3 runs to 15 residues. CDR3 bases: TGCGCCAGCAGCTTGGATGGGACTAGCACTTACGAGCAGTACTTC. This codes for CASSLDGTSTYEQYF.

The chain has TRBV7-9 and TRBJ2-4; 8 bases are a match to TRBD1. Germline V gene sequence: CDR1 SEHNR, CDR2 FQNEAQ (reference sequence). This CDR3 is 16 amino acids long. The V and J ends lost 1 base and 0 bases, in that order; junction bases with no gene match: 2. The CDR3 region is CASSLGTGKAKNIQYF. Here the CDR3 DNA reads TGTGCCAGCAGCTTAGGGACAGGGAAAGCCAAAAACATTCAGTACTTC. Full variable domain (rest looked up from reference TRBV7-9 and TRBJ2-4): DTGVSQNPRHKITKRGQNVTFRCDPISEHNRLYWYRQTLGQGPEFLTYFQNEAQLEKSRLLSDRFSAERPKGSFSTLEIQRTEQGDSAMYLCASSLGTGKAKNIQYFGAGTRLSVL.

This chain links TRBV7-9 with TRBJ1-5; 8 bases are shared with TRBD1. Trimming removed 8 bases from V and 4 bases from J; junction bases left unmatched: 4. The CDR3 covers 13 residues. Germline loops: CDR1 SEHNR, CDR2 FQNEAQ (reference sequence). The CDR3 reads CASATGVNQPQHF. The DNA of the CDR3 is TGTGCCAGCGCGACAGGGGTTAATCAGCCCCAGCATTTT.

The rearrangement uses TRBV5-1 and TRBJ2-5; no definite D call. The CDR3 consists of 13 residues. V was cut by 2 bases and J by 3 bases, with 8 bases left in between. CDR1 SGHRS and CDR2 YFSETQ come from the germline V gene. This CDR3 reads CASSLLGEETQYF. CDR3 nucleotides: TGCGCCAGCAGCTTACTTGGGGAAGAGACCCAGTACTTC.

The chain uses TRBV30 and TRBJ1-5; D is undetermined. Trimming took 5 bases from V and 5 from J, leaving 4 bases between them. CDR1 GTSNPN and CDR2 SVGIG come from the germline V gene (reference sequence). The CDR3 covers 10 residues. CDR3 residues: CAWGDQPQHF. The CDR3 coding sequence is TGTGCCTGGGGGGATCAGCCCCAGCATTTT. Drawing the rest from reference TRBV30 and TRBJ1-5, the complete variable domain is SQTIHQWPATLVQPVGSPLSLECTVEGTSNPNLYWYRQAAGRGLQLLFYSVGIGQISSEVPQNLSASRPQDRQFILSSKKLLLSDSGFYLCAWGDQPQHFGDGTRLSIL.

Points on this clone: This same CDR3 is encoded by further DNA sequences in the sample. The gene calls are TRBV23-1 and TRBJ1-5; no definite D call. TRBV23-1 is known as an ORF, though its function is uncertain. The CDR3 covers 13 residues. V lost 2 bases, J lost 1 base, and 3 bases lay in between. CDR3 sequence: CASSQGSNQPQHF. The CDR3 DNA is TGCGCCAGCAGTCAAGGGAGCAATCAGCCCCAGCATTTT.